The present entry profiles one T cell receptor (beta chain) with its context. Germline assignment: CDR1 LGHNA and CDR2 YNFKEQ. Germline trimming cut 4 bases from V and 6 bases from J; bases unmatched to any gene: 7. This CDR3 region has 15 residues. These data originate in a study of blood T cell repertoires in COVID-19. Study overall: Material from acute and convalescent COVID-19 was sourced from the United States, Italy and Spain. Sample material is recorded as cDNA or gDNA derived from T cells, B-cell-depleted T cells, or PBMCs.

Authors' methods: How many nucleated cells were present was estimated from reference gene primer amplification. Profiling relied on immunoSEQ multiplex PCR, and the TCRdb table lists in-frame clones only, not all of them. That table furnishes V, J and clone size, whereas the DNA furnished D and trimming. The repertoire holds tens of thousands of clones, approximately 90% seen once, with around 8.7% in the top ten. The sequence was collected from a man aged 45-60 years with active COVID-19. The chain recombines TRBV4-2 with TRBJ2-2; 8 bases are shared with TRBD2. The sequenced sample was peripheral blood. The CDR3: CASSPGGSVPGELFF. CDR3 DNA: TGTGCCAGCAGCCCGGGGGGGTCGGTCCCCGGGGAGCTGTTTTTT.